The 20 T cell receptor beta chains below come from one sample, sequenced in a study of cytomegalovirus exposure and HLA in healthy donors. PCR was performed using 60 Vbeta and 13 Jbeta primers. Using immunoSEQ multiplex PCR, the repertoire was profiled, and TCRdb retains in-frame clones only, with some absent. The top ten hold approximately 10% of the sample, which has about 98,000 clones, about four fifths seen once. The sample was PBMCs. Every receptor here comes from a man in his late teens or twenties in good health and CMV-seropositive.

The CDR3 DNA reads TGTGCCAGCATTGGTCAGGGTACCTACGAGCAGTACTTC. Translating gives CASIGQGTYEQYF. This chain joins TRBV6-5 and TRBJ2-7; TRBD1 might be the D (5 bases). The CDR3 spans 13 residues. Germline V lookup: CDR1 MNHEY, CDR2 SVGAGI. V was trimmed by 7 bases and J by 2 bases, leaving 12 bases between them.

This clone came up once. CDR3 in amino acids: CASSAGRGPNEKLFF. CDR3 bases: TGTGCCAGCAGCGCTGGGCGGGGACCTAATGAAAAACTGTTTTTT. The rearrangement joins TRBV9 to TRBJ1-4; a weak D match, TRBD1 (5 bases). The CDR3 spans 15 residues. Between the trimmed V and J ends, which lost 3 bases and 3 bases, there was a span of 12 bases. Germline V gives CDR1 SGDLS, CDR2 YYNGEE.

The rearrangement uses TRBV15 and TRBJ2-5; tentatively, D is TRBD2 (6 bases). V was shortened by 1 base and J by 4 bases, with 7 bases between the two germline ends. The CDR3 is 13 amino acids. Per the germline V gene, CDR1 is LNHNV and CDR2 is YYDKDF (reference sequence). This chain's CDR3 is CATSRAGVETQYF. The CDR3, as DNA: TGTGCCACCAGCAGAGCGGGGGTAGAGACCCAGTACTTC.

The chain carries TRBV6-1 and TRBJ1-6, with D perhaps matching TRBD1 (6 bases). The CDR3 runs 12 residues. V was clipped by 10 bases and J by 7 bases, with 11 bases between them. CDR1 is MNHNS and CDR2 is SASEGT in the germline V gene. The CDR3 sequence is CATHRVNSPLHF. CDR3 coding DNA: TGTGCCACCCACAGGGTCAATTCACCCCTCCACTTT.

The chain combines TRBV6-4 with TRBJ2-3, with TRBD2 matching over 15 bases. There are 17 residues in the CDR3. After removal of 3 bases from V and 6 bases from J, the junction contained 7 bases not matched to a gene. The germline V gene encodes CDR1 MRHNA and CDR2 SNTAGT. CDR3 sequence (DNA): TGTGCCAGCAGTGAATCCCGGACTAGCGGGGGGGCCGATACGCAGTATTTT. Amino acids: CASSESRTSGGADTQYF.

This clone has only one observation. The J gene is TRBJ1-2, the V gene TRBV30; D not resolved. Germline V gene sequence: CDR1 GTSNPN, CDR2 SVGIG (reference sequence). With 8 bases removed from V and 7 bases from J, the gap between germline ends came to 17 bases. The CDR3 covers 12 residues. DNA for the CDR3: TGTGCCGCGGCCTTTGAGAGGGTTGGCTACACCTTC. Translation gives CAAAFERVGYTF.

The chain's CDR3 is CASSYIRAGESNEQYF. The CDR3, as DNA: TGTGCCAGCAGTTACATTCGGGCAGGGGAGAGTAACGAGCAGTACTTC. This sequence joins TRBV6-6 and TRBJ2-7; weak D call: TRBD1 (6 bases). The germline V gene has CDR1 MNHNY and CDR2 SVGAGI (reference sequence). This CDR3 has 16 residues. Trimming cost V 2 bases and J 5 bases, with 19 bases left between them.

The V call is TRBV15, the J call TRBJ1-5; 11 positions agree with TRBD1. V gave up 0 bases and J gave up 5 bases; unmatched junction bases: 9. The CDR3 extends over 18 amino acids. The germline gives CDR1 LNHNV, CDR2 YYDKDF (reference sequence). CDR3 DNA sequence: TGTGCCACCAGCAGAGATCGTACCGGGACAGGGGGGGATCAGCCCCAGCATTTT. Its protein product is CATSRDRTGTGGDQPQHF.

The CDR3 reads CASGPGTAYGYTF. CDR3 DNA: TGTGCTAGTGGTCCCGGGACAGCCTATGGCTACACCTTC. This chain connects TRBV12-5 to TRBJ1-2, with TRBD1 identical over 7 bases. The germline V gene has CDR1 LGHNT and CDR2 FRNRAP. This CDR3 is built from 13 residues. V shed 5 bases and J 4 bases; nucleotides not matched to a gene: 4. The whole variable domain, remainder taken from reference TRBV12-5 and TRBJ1-2, is DARVTQTPRHKVTEMGQEVTMRCQPILGHNTVFWYRQTMMQGLELLAYFRNRAPLDDSGMPKDRFSAEMPDATLATLKIQPSEPRDSAVYFCASGPGTAYGYTFGSGTRLTVV.

The CDR3 spells CASSLWANTEAFF. The CDR3 nucleotides read TGTGCCAGCAGCTTGTGGGCGAACACTGAAGCTTTCTTT. This chain links TRBV5-6 with TRBJ1-1; D gene unclear. Germline lookup yields CDR1 SGHDT and CDR2 YYEEEE. There are 13 residues in the CDR3. The V end lost 1 base, the J end lost 1 base, and 5 bases lay between the germline ends.

The V call is TRBV4-1, the J call TRBJ1-5; no reliable D call. CDR1 is MGHRA and CDR2 is YSYEKL in the germline V gene. The CDR3 runs to 15 residues. Deletions cut 0 bases from V and 4 bases from J, with 10 bases between. CDR3 coding DNA: TGCGCCAGCAGCCAAGAGAGCGAACCGAATCAGCCCCAGCATTTT. Translation: CASSQESEPNQPQHF.

This clone was observed at least ten times. The J gene is TRBJ1-6, the V gene TRBV10-3; D is perhaps TRBD1 (5 bases). This CDR3 is built from 13 residues. Germline V gives CDR1 ENHRY, CDR2 SYGVKD. Between the trimmed V and J ends, which lost 3 bases and 5 bases, there was a span of 5 bases. The CDR3 nucleotides read TGTGCCATCAGTGACAGGGATAATTCACCCCTCCACTTT. It yields the protein CAISDRDNSPLHF.

V is TRBV5-1 and J is TRBJ1-2; 8 nucleotides align to TRBD1. With 3 bases clipped from V and 6 bases from J, the junction kept 4 bases outside the gene matches. The CDR3 is 13 residues long. CDR1 and CDR2 from the germline V gene are SGHRS and YFSETQ. The CDR3 bases are TGCGCCAGCAGCTCCGGACAGGGAGATGGCTACACCTTC. It yields the protein CASSSGQGDGYTF.

The chain recombines TRBV7-9 with TRBJ2-1, with TRBD2 identical over 7 bases. V lost 5 bases to trimming and J lost 9 bases; unmatched junction nucleotides: 4. In germline, CDR1 is SEHNR, CDR2 FQNEAQ (reference sequence). The CDR3 has 12 residues. CDR3 bases: TGTGCCAGCAGCGACGGGGGGACTGAGCAGTTCTTC. It translates to CASSDGGTEQFF.

V and J are TRBV7-9 and TRBJ2-7; 8 bases are shared with TRBD1. V trimming: 2 bases; J trimming: 5 bases; junction bases outside the gene matches: 8. The CDR3 sequence is 15 residues long. The V gene's germline CDR1 is SEHNR and CDR2 FQNEAQ (reference sequence). The CDR3 loop is CASSLRSRGLDEQYF. CDR3 nucleotide sequence: TGTGCCAGCAGCTTACGGTCCAGGGGGCTGGACGAGCAGTACTTC. Full variable domain (remainder filled in from reference TRBV7-9 and TRBJ2-7): DTGVSQNPRHKITKRGQNVTFRCDPISEHNRLYWYRQTLGQGPEFLTYFQNEAQLEKSRLLSDRFSAERPKGSFSTLEIQRTEQGDSAMYLCASSLRSRGLDEQYFGPGTRLTVT.

A few counts support this clone. The gene calls are TRBV6-4 and TRBJ2-3; 10 positions match TRBD2. Germline V gene data show CDR1 as MRHNA and CDR2 as SNTAGT. V was pared by 0 bases and J by 5 bases, with 2 bases of the junction left unmatched. This CDR3 contains 15 residues. CDR3 sequence reads: CASSDSSSGGDTQYF. The CDR3 coding sequence is TGTGCCAGCAGTGACTCGTCTAGCGGGGGAGATACGCAGTATTTT.

The rearrangement joins TRBV6-5 to TRBJ2-7; weak D call: TRBD1 (8 bases). CDR1 is MNHEY and CDR2 is SVGAGI in the germline V gene. This CDR3 is built from 14 residues. V was trimmed by 5 bases and J by 3 bases, leaving 14 bases between them. The CDR3 bases are TGTGCCAGCAGTACTACAGGGGGGGACTACGAGCAGTACTTC. It specifies CASSTTGGDYEQYF.

J is TRBJ2-7 and V is TRBV5-4; tentative D call: TRBD2 (5 bases). The germline CDR1 and CDR2 sequences are SGHNT and YYREEE (reference sequence). The CDR3 is made up of 15 amino acids. Between the trimmed V and J ends, which lost 0 bases and 0 bases, there was a span of 10 bases. In nucleotides, the CDR3 is TGTGCCAGCAGCTTGGCCGCAGGACTCTCCTACGAGCAGTACTTC. It is translated as CASSLAAGLSYEQYF. Filled out from reference TRBV5-4 and TRBJ2-7, the complete variable domain reads ETGVTQSPTHLIKTRGQQVTLRCSSQSGHNTVSWYQQALGQGPQFIFQYYREEENGRGNFPPRFSGLQFPNYSSELNVNALELDDSALYLCASSLAAGLSYEQYFGPGTRLTVT.

This clone occurred a few times. This chain uses TRBV10-1 with TRBJ1-6; maybe TRBD1 (6 bases). The CDR3 runs to 14 residues. V was shortened by 3 bases and J by 3 bases, with 6 bases between the two germline ends. CDR1 is WNHNN, CDR2 SYGVQD, per germline (reference sequence). The CDR3 nucleotides read TGCGCCAGCAGTGAAGGGGGCTATAATTCACCCCTCCACTTT. Its translation: CASSEGGYNSPLHF.

J is TRBJ1-1 and V is TRBV11-2, with 9 bases lining up with TRBD1. Germline CDR1 SGHAT, CDR2 FQNNGV. After removal of 6 bases from V and 3 bases from J, the junction contained 11 bases not matched to a gene. This CDR3 has 16 residues. In nucleotides, the CDR3 is TGTGCCAGCAGACCAAACAGGGGGCCTTGGTACACTGAAGCTTTCTTT. Translation gives CASRPNRGPWYTEAFF.